The source of this T cell receptor (beta chain) is a study of blood T cell repertoires in COVID-19. In the study overall: The samples span acute and convalescent COVID-19 from the United States, Italy and Spain. Sources were T cells, B-cell-depleted T cells, or PBMCs; the material itself was cDNA or gDNA.

Sequencing used immunoSEQ multiplex PCR; TCRdb keeps in-frame clones, though not all of them. The sample includes about 180,000 clones, about 86% of them seen just once. The TCR originated in a man in his fifties with active or convalescent COVID-19. Sequencing was performed on peripheral blood.

DNA for the CDR3: TGTGCCAGCACCCCGGGACAGAGAAACGAGCAGTACTTC. This codes for CASTPGQRNEQYF. This chain uses TRBV2 with TRBJ2-7; 7 positions match TRBD1. The CDR3 spans 13 residues. The J segment lost 5 bases and the V segment lost 7 bases, leaving 8 bases of the junction unmatched. The germline CDR1 and CDR2 sequences are SNHLY and FYNNEI.